Following are 21 T cell receptor beta chains from one sample sequenced in a study of blood T cell repertoires in COVID-19. Clones were read by immunoSEQ multiplex PCR, and TCRdb kept only the in-frame ones, dropping some. The sample lists 160,000 or so clones, about four fifths seen once, with about 15% in the top ten. Sequenced input: peripheral blood. These receptors all stem from a woman of 80 years or more with acute or convalescent COVID-19.

This clone has just a few counts. V gene TRBV6-5 combines with J gene TRBJ2-3; TRBD2 matches at 7 bases. The CDR3 spans 13 residues. Looked up from germline, CDR1 is MNHEY and CDR2 is SVGAGI. V lost 2 bases and J lost 6; bases outside the gene matches: 2. The CDR3 DNA reads TGTGCCAGCAGTTACGTGGGGGGGGATACGCAGTATTTT. Residues: CASSYVGGDTQYF.

The table lists this clone with a count of one. J is TRBJ1-2 and V is TRBV7-2, with D possibly being TRBD1 (6 bases). CDR1 and CDR2 from the germline V gene are SGHTA and FQGNSA. CDR3 length equals 16 residues. V shed 5 bases and J shed 7 bases, with 23 bases lying between them. The CDR3 is CASSLNRGAGTSGYTF. CDR3 DNA: TGTGCCAGCAGCCTTAATAGGGGGGCGGGGACTAGTGGCTACACCTTC. Full variable domain (outside the CDR3, taken from reference TRBV7-2 and TRBJ1-2): GAGVSQSPSNKVTEKGKDVELRCDPISGHTALYWYRQSLGQGLEFLIYFQGNSAPDKSGLPSDRFSAERTGGSVSTLTIQRTQQEDSAVYLCASSLNRGAGTSGYTFGSGTRLTVV.

The DNA for the CDR3 is TGTGCCTGGAGTCCAGGGTACTCTGGAAACACCATATATTTT. Protein sequence: CAWSPGYSGNTIYF. This chain connects TRBV30 to TRBJ1-3; D may be TRBD1 (5 bases). CDR3 length: 14 amino acids. V lost 2 bases, J lost 0 bases, and 8 bases lay in between. Germline loops: CDR1 GTSNPN, CDR2 SVGIG (reference sequence).

V and J are TRBV4-1 and TRBJ2-7, with a tentative D call TRBD1 (7 bases). Deletions cut 1 base from V and 6 bases from J, with 19 bases between. The CDR3 totals 16 residues. Germline loops: CDR1 MGHRA, CDR2 YSYEKL. This chain's CDR3 is CASSQGWYQGEAEQYF. In nucleotides, the CDR3 is TGCGCCAGCAGCCAAGGTTGGTACCAGGGGGAGGCCGAGCAGTACTTC.

This clone was seen a single time. V and J are TRBV9 and TRBJ1-6; 8 bases fit TRBD1. In germline, CDR1 is SGDLS, CDR2 YYNGEE. The CDR3 totals 17 residues. The junction had 8 bases not matched to a gene; V was cut back by 0 bases and J by 6 bases. The CDR3 DNA reads TGTGCCAGCAGCGTAGGGGGGACAGGAAAATCTAATTCACCCCTCCACTTT. Protein product: CASSVGGTGKSNSPLHF. Drawing the rest from reference TRBV9 and TRBJ1-6, the complete variable domain is DSGVTQTPKHLITATGQRVTLRCSPRSGDLSVYWYQQSLDQGLQFLIQYYNGEERAKGNILERFSAQQFPDLHSELNLSSLELGDSALYFCASSVGGTGKSNSPLHFGNGTRLTVT.

The rearrangement uses TRBV5-1 and TRBJ2-5; the D gene is possibly TRBD2 (5 bases). V was clipped by 1 base and J by 4 bases, with 11 bases between them. From germline, CDR1 is SGHRS and CDR2 YFSETQ. The CDR3 sequence is 14 residues long. In DNA, the CDR3 is TGCGCCAGCAGCTTGATGCGGGCCTCAGAGACCCAGTACTTC. Its protein is CASSLMRASETQYF.

The gene calls are TRBV11-2 and TRBJ2-1; a weak D match, TRBD2 (6 bases). CDR3 length: 15 residues. Germline assignment: CDR1 SGHAT and CDR2 FQNNGV. V lost 6 bases and J 8 bases, leaving 20 bases between the germline ends. CDR3 DNA sequence: TGTGCCAGCAGTCTAGCTGGGGAGGCTAGCGATGAGCAGTTCTTC. Translated: CASSLAGEASDEQFF.

The CDR3 DNA is TGTGCCAGCAGTTTGACAGGGTCTTCCTACGAGCAGTACTTC. This codes for CASSLTGSSYEQYF. V and J are TRBV14 and TRBJ2-7, with 7 bases that match TRBD1. Germline loops: CDR1 SGHDN, CDR2 FVKESK. This CDR3 contains 14 residues. Germline trimming cut 6 bases from V and 1 base from J; bases unmatched to any gene: 6.

Notes on this clone: The identical CDR3 is also encoded by other nucleotide sequences in the sample. The chain carries TRBV9 and TRBJ2-7; 10 bases map to TRBD1. This CDR3 spans 14 amino acids. Germline CDR1 SGDLS, CDR2 YYNGEE. The ends lost 2 bases at V and 3 bases at J; junction bases unmatched: 2. The CDR3 here is CASSVGQGVYEQYF. CDR3 nucleotides: TGTGCCAGCAGCGTTGGACAGGGGGTCTACGAGCAGTACTTC.

The chain uses TRBV12-3 or TRBV12-4 and TRBJ2-7, with 11 bases lining up with TRBD2. This CDR3 contains 13 residues. V lost 6 bases to trimming and J lost 5 bases; unmatched junction nucleotides: 3. The CDR3 region is CASSKLAGDEQYF. DNA for the CDR3: TGTGCCAGCAGCAAACTAGCGGGGGACGAGCAGTACTTC.

This clone occurred a few times. This chain joins TRBV11-2 and TRBJ1-1; tentative D call: TRBD1 (6 bases). Germline V gene lookup returns CDR1 SGHAT and CDR2 FQNNGV. Trimming stripped 4 bases from V and 2 bases from J, with 8 bases between. There are 13 residues in the CDR3. The CDR3 DNA reads TGTGCCAGCAGCTCGACAGGAAACACTGAAGCTTTCTTT. This codes for CASSSTGNTEAFF.

This clone was detected a few times. Different DNA sequences within this sample yield the same CDR3. The gene calls are TRBV18 and TRBJ1-1; 8 bases agree with TRBD1. Germline V gene sequence: CDR1 KGHSH, CDR2 LQKENI. The V and J ends lost 5 bases and 3 bases, in that order; junction bases with no gene match: 2. The length of the CDR3 is 13 residues. The CDR3 spells CASSSDRDTEAFF. In DNA, the CDR3 is TGTGCCAGCTCATCGGACAGGGACACTGAAGCTTTCTTT.

The V and J genes are TRBV27 and TRBJ2-7, with a possible D match to TRBD2 (6 bases). The germline V and J ends were trimmed by 6 bases and 6 bases, with 18 bases remaining between them. CDR1 and CDR2 (germline): MNHEY, SMNVEV (reference sequence). This CDR3 region has 14 residues. In nucleotides, the CDR3 is TGTGCCAGCAGATCCGAGGGACTCCACATCGAGCAGTACTTC. This translates into CASRSEGLHIEQYF.

The chain links TRBV12-5 to TRBJ1-1, with 11 bases lining up with TRBD1. The V gene's germline CDR1 is LGHNT and CDR2 FRNRAP. This CDR3 is built from 15 residues. V lost 7 bases, J lost 7 bases, and 11 bases stayed unmatched. The CDR3 spells CASAGTGGLAYEAFF. DNA for the CDR3: TGTGCTAGTGCCGGGACAGGGGGACTCGCTTATGAAGCTTTCTTT.

The genes are TRBV29-1 and TRBJ1-1; no clear D gene. The CDR3 consists of 11 residues. Germline-derived CDR1 and CDR2 are SQVTM and ANQGSEA. Trimming removed 0 bases at V and 7 bases at J, with 6 bases between. The CDR3 spells CSVEDLYEAFF. CDR3 DNA sequence: TGCAGCGTTGAAGATCTTTATGAAGCTTTCTTT.

This chain uses TRBV5-1 with TRBJ2-7, with TRBD1 matching over 7 bases. The J segment lost 2 bases and the V segment lost 4 bases, leaving 9 bases of the junction unmatched. The CDR3 has 15 amino acids. Germline loops: CDR1 SGHRS, CDR2 YFSETQ. CDR3 residues: CASSPRQGSTYEQYF. DNA of the CDR3: TGCGCCAGCAGCCCAAGACAGGGATCGACCTACGAGCAGTACTTC.

The CDR3, as DNA: TGTGCCAGCAGTGACGGACAGTATTATAATTCACCCCTCCACTTT. Translated: CASSDGQYYNSPLHF. The chain joins TRBV2 to TRBJ1-6; TRBD1 is a possible D gene (6 bases). The V and J ends lost 3 bases and 4 bases respectively, with 10 bases between them. The CDR3 loop spans 15 amino acids. The germline gives CDR1 SNHLY, CDR2 FYNNEI. Combining the CDR3 with reference TRBV2 and TRBJ1-6 gives the whole variable domain EPEVTQTPSHQVTQMGQEVILRCVPISNHLYFYWYRQILGQKVEFLVSFYNNEISEKSEIFDDQFSVERPDGSNFTLKIRSTKLEDSAMYFCASSDGQYYNSPLHFGNGTRLTVT.

The rearrangement uses TRBV29-1 and TRBJ1-2, with 8 bases identical to TRBD1. CDR1 is SQVTM and CDR2 is ANQGSEA in the germline V gene. The junction had 4 bases not matched to a gene; V was cut back by 2 bases and J by 8 bases. CDR3 length: 12 residues. CDR3 amino acids: CSVEWTGSGYTF. In DNA, the CDR3 is TGCAGCGTTGAATGGACAGGGAGCGGCTACACCTTC.

The chain joins TRBV30 to TRBJ2-7; 7 bases match TRBD2. V shed 0 bases, J shed 0 bases, and the junction held 8 bases outside the gene matches. Germline CDR1 GTSNPN, CDR2 SVGIG (reference sequence). The CDR3 is 16 residues long. In DNA, the CDR3 is TGTGCCTGGAGTGTACGAGGATCTAGCGGCTCCTACGAGCAGTACTTC. It translates to CAWSVRGSSGSYEQYF.

This clone was counted once. The rearrangement uses TRBV5-1 and TRBJ1-1; 7 bases fit TRBD1. The V segment lost 4 bases and the J segment 3 bases; nucleotides outside the gene matches: 12. The CDR3 totals 16 residues. Germline V gene data show CDR1 as SGHRS and CDR2 as YFSETQ. Here the CDR3 DNA reads TGCGCCAGCAGCCAACGACAGGGCTGGGTGGACACTGAAGCTTTCTTT. This codes for CASSQRQGWVDTEAFF.

The chain employs TRBV29-1 and TRBJ1-2; TRBD1 matches at 10 bases. Trimming took 7 bases from V and 4 from J; bases not matched to a gene: 0. Germline assignment: CDR1 SQVTM and CDR2 ANQGSEA. The CDR3 covers 11 residues. CDR3: CSGTGGYGYTF. The DNA for the CDR3 is TGCAGCGGGACAGGGGGCTATGGCTACACCTTC. Drawing the rest from reference TRBV29-1 and TRBJ1-2, the complete variable domain is SAVISQKPSRDICQRGTSLTIQCQVDSQVTMMFWYRQQPGQSLTLIATANQGSEATYESGFVIDKFPISRPNLTFSTLTVSNMSPEDSSIYLCSGTGGYGYTFGSGTRLTVV.